Each of the 21 T cell receptor beta chains below was sequenced from the same sample in a study of blood T cell repertoires in COVID-19. Profiling relied on immunoSEQ multiplex PCR, and the TCRdb table lists in-frame clones only, not all of them. The sample records about 10,000 clones, 80% to 90% being singletons. The sequencing sample was made of peripheral blood. All receptors come from a human donor in a cohort sampled during active COVID-19.

The chain couples TRBV3-1 (or the pseudogene TRBV3-2) to TRBJ2-7; weak D call: TRBD2 (7 bases). The V and J ends lost 0 bases and 4 bases respectively, with 16 bases between them. The germline V gene has CDR1 LGHDT and CDR2 YNNKEL (reference sequence). The CDR3 covers 16 residues. CDR3 residues: CASSQDLGGAFYEQYF. The DNA for the CDR3 is TGTGCCAGCAGCCAAGATTTGGGGGGGGCATTTTACGAGCAGTACTTC.

The gene calls are TRBV2 and TRBJ1-5; tentative D call: TRBD1 (5 bases). Per germline, CDR1 SNHLY and CDR2 FYNNEI. CDR3 length: 12 residues. V lost 8 bases to trimming and J lost 3 bases, with 8 bases between them. The CDR3 bases are TGTGCCAGCGGCAGGGACAATCAGCCCCAGCATTTT. Its translation is CASGRDNQPQHF.

This chain joins TRBV20-1 and TRBJ1-2; D ambiguous. From germline, CDR1 is DFQATT and CDR2 SNEGSKA (reference sequence). The CDR3 loop spans 11 amino acids. The V end was cut by 6 bases, the J end by 10 bases, with 15 bases between. The CDR3 loop is CSAAPDTHYTF. The CDR3 DNA sequence: TGCAGTGCCGCCCCAGACACGCACTACACCTTC.

The chain combines TRBV1 with TRBJ1-6; the table calls TRBD1, which could not be checked here. TRBV1 is labeled a pseudogene. The CDR3 runs to 17 residues. The CDR3 DNA follows: TGCACCAGCATATCTGACAGGGGGGGCTCCTATAATTCACCCCTCCACTTT. It encodes CTSISDRGGSYNSPLHF.

This chain uses TRBV24-1 with TRBJ2-3, with 9 bases fitting TRBD2. Germline V lookup: CDR1 KGHDR, CDR2 SFDVKD. V lost 7 bases to trimming and J lost 5 bases; unmatched junction nucleotides: 6. The length of the CDR3 is 14 residues. The CDR3 sequence: CATRSGGPGDTQYF. The CDR3 coding sequence is TGTGCCACCAGGAGCGGGGGGCCGGGAGATACGCAGTATTTT.

This chain connects TRBV14 to TRBJ2-7; 8 nucleotides line up with TRBD1. Germline V lookup: CDR1 SGHDN, CDR2 FVKESK. After removal of 0 bases from V and 2 bases from J, the junction contained 3 bases not matched to a gene. This CDR3 spans 15 amino acids. The CDR3 DNA reads TGTGCCAGCAGCCAAGAACAGGGGGTTGCCTACGAGCAGTACTTC. Translation gives CASSQEQGVAYEQYF. The complete variable domain, with remaining parts taken from reference TRBV14 and TRBJ2-7, reads EAGVTQFPSHSVIEKGQTVTLRCDPISGHDNLYWYRRVMGKEIKFLLHFVKESKQDESGMPNNRFLAERTGGTYSTLKVQPAELEDSGVYFCASSQEQGVAYEQYFGPGTRLTVT.

The V call is TRBV27, the J call TRBJ1-1, with 7 positions matching TRBD1. Germline CDR1 and CDR2: MNHEY and SMNVEV (reference sequence). The V segment lost 6 bases and the J segment 2 bases; nucleotides outside the gene matches: 6. The CDR3 covers 14 residues. CDR3 loop: CASSPGTANTEAFF. The CDR3 DNA is TGTGCCAGCAGCCCTGGGACAGCTAACACTGAAGCTTTCTTT.

The chain couples TRBV7-3 to TRBJ1-2; 11 bases are a match to TRBD1. The CDR3 runs 14 residues. Looked up from germline, CDR1 is SGHTA and CDR2 is FQGTGA. Unmatched junction bases numbered 7, after V lost 5 bases and J lost 8 bases. The CDR3: CASSPLGQGEGYTF. CDR3 coding DNA: TGTGCCAGCAGCCCGTTGGGACAGGGGGAGGGCTACACCTTC.

This chain uses TRBV5-4 with TRBJ2-7; 8 bases are shared with TRBD2. V was clipped by 4 bases and J by 0 bases; unmatched bases: 6. This CDR3 contains 15 residues. Germline lookup yields CDR1 SGHNT and CDR2 YYREEE (reference sequence). The CDR3 bases are TGTGCCAGCAGCCCGGGGGGGTTTAGCTCCTACGAGCAGTACTTC. The encoded protein is CASSPGGFSSYEQYF.

This rearrangement joins TRBV7-9 to TRBJ1-1; D not certain. Trimming shortened V by 1 base and J by 5 bases, and 14 bases separated the two germline ends. The CDR3 totals 15 residues. Germline V lookup: CDR1 SEHNR, CDR2 FQNEAQ (reference sequence). The CDR3 loop reads CASSLVVRGTTEAFF. DNA for the CDR3: TGTGCCAGCAGCTTAGTAGTGCGGGGAACGACTGAAGCTTTCTTT.

The chain employs TRBV10-3 and TRBJ1-1; 7 nucleotides line up with TRBD1. Germline V CDR1 and CDR2: ENHRY, SYGVKD. V trimming: 5 bases; J trimming: 0 bases; junction bases outside the gene matches: 9. There are 16 residues in the CDR3. In DNA form, the CDR3 reads TGTGCCATCAGTAACACTCCGACAGGGTTGAACACTGAAGCTTTCTTT. It specifies CAISNTPTGLNTEAFF.

The J gene is TRBJ1-5, the V gene TRBV10-2, with 7 nucleotides matching TRBD1. The CDR3 covers 12 residues. Germline assignment: CDR1 WSHSY and CDR2 SAAADI. V was clipped by 6 bases and J by 7 bases; unmatched bases: 3. CDR3: CASRTGDQPQHF. DNA of the CDR3: TGCGCCAGCAGAACAGGGGACCAGCCCCAGCATTTT.

This rearrangement joins TRBV2 to TRBJ2-1; 9 bases line up with TRBD2. J gave up 4 bases and V 4 bases, and 5 bases lay outside the gene matches. CDR3 size: 15 residues. Germline V CDR1 and CDR2: SNHLY, FYNNEI. The CDR3 nucleotides are TGTGCCAGCAGTGGTCTAGCGGGGTCGTACAATGAGCAGTTCTTC. Translated: CASSGLAGSYNEQFF.

This chain uses TRBV28 with TRBJ1-1; D may be TRBD1 (5 bases). Germline CDR1 and CDR2: MDHEN and SYDVKM. V lost 7 bases and J 4 bases, leaving 13 bases between the germline ends. This CDR3 contains 13 residues. CDR3 in DNA: TGTGCCAGCACCCCGCCCCAGGGCACTGAAGCTTTCTTT. It specifies CASTPPQGTEAFF.

The chain joins TRBV5-5 to TRBJ2-7, with 10 bases fitting TRBD2. Trimming cost V 2 bases and J 2 bases; bases outside gene matches: 4. Looked up from germline, CDR1 is SGHKS and CDR2 is YYEKEE (reference sequence). The CDR3 runs 15 residues. CDR3 DNA: TGTGCCAGCAGCTTCCGACTAGCGGGTACCTACGAGCAGTACTTC. Translated, it gives CASSFRLAGTYEQYF.

The chain is built from TRBV7-8 and TRBJ2-3; 8 nucleotides line up with TRBD2. Germline V CDR1 and CDR2: SGHVS, FQNEAQ. The CDR3 is made up of 16 amino acids. V trimming: 7 bases; J trimming: 0 bases; junction bases outside the gene matches: 9. The CDR3 DNA is TGTGCCAGCACCGTACTAGCGGATCCTAGCACAGATACGCAGTATTTT. Translating gives CASTVLADPSTDTQYF.

The rearrangement links TRBV28 to TRBJ2-1, with D tentatively TRBD2 (6 bases). The CDR3 has 17 residues. Germline lookup yields CDR1 MDHEN and CDR2 SYDVKM. Trimming stripped 5 bases from V and 9 bases from J, with 26 bases between. The CDR3 loop is CASSPSTVAGWVIEQFF. The CDR3 DNA reads as TGTGCCAGCAGTCCCTCTACAGTGGCGGGATGGGTGATTGAGCAGTTCTTC.

The rearrangement links TRBV7-9 to TRBJ2-1, with D maybe TRBD2 (5 bases). V was trimmed by 7 bases and J by 1 base, leaving 17 bases between them. In germline, CDR1 is SEHNR, CDR2 FQNEAQ (reference sequence). The CDR3 runs to 16 residues. Here the CDR3 reads CASIQGRVTSYNEQFF. CDR3 sequence (DNA): TGTGCCAGCATTCAAGGGCGGGTGACGTCCTACAATGAGCAGTTCTTC.

This chain links TRBV7-9 with TRBJ1-2; TRBD1 matches 10 bases. The germline V gene has CDR1 SEHNR and CDR2 FQNEAQ (reference sequence). This CDR3 is built from 16 residues. Trimming at V came to 5 bases and at J to 4 bases, leaving 10 bases not matched to a gene. This CDR3 is CASSASGTGDLYGYTF. The CDR3 nucleotides are TGTGCCAGCAGCGCAAGCGGGACAGGGGACCTCTATGGCTACACCTTC.

The gene calls are TRBV5-4 and TRBJ2-1, with a possible D match to TRBD2 (6 bases). In germline, CDR1 is SGHNT, CDR2 YYREEE (reference sequence). V shed 4 bases and J shed 2 bases, with 19 bases lying between them. This CDR3 has 17 residues. The CDR3 sequence: CASSNRRRGTTYNEQFF. The CDR3 DNA follows: TGTGCCAGCAGCAACCGCCGGCGGGGCACAACCTACAATGAGCAGTTCTTC.

This chain joins TRBV5-8 and TRBJ2-7; TRBD1 aligns across 10 bases. The germline V gene encodes CDR1 SGHTS and CDR2 YDEGEE. The CDR3 is made up of 15 amino acids. V was clipped by 7 bases and J by 3 bases; unmatched bases: 10. The CDR3 DNA is TGTGCCAGCTTACTAAGCGGGACAGGGGACTACGAGCAGTACTTC. It is translated as CASLLSGTGDYEQYF.